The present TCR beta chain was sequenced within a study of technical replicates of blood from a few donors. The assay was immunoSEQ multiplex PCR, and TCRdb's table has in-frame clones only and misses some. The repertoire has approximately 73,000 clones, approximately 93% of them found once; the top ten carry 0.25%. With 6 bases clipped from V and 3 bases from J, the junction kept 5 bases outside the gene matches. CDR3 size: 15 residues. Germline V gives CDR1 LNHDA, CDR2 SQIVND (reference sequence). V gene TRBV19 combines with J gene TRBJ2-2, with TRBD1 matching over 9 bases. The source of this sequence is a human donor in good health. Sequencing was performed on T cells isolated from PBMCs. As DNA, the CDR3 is TGTGCCAGTAGGGGGCGGGACAGGGACACCGGGGAGCTGTTTTTT. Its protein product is CASRGRDRDTGELFF.